Listed below are T cell receptor beta chains from one sample, sequenced in a study of OX40 agonist ivuxolimab in advanced cancers. Data came from immunoSEQ multiplex PCR; TCRdb stores just in-frame clones and leaves some out. In the table there are about 59,000 clones, 80% to 95% of which are singletons. Here the sequenced sample was CD4+ or CD8+ T cells sorted from blood, taken in a trial of the OX40 agonist ivuxolimab. These TCRs come from an adult with an advanced solid tumor such as melanoma, head and neck, liver or kidney cancer. The CDR3 runs from the conserved cysteine through the conserved F or W. A D gene is named only where the DNA matches it firmly. Only some rows state a clone size, as once, few, many or a class for expanded clones.

D	V	J	size	DNA	CDR3
-	TRBV7-9	TRBJ1-5	once	TGTGCCAGCAGCTTAGGCCTTCAGCCCCAGCATTTT	CASSLGLQPQHF
-	TRBV11-2	TRBJ2-7	-	TGTGCCAGCAGCTTCACTGGACAGCTCTCCTACGAGCAGTACTTC	CASSFTGQLSYEQYF
-	TRBV28	TRBJ1-3	-	TGTGCCAGCAGTTTTGTCGTGGGATCCGGAAACACCATATATTTT	CASSFVVGSGNTIYF
-	TRBV27	TRBJ1-6	-	TGTGCCAGCACCAACGGAGGGGCGAATTCACCCCTCCACTTT	CASTNGGANSPLHF
-	TRBV6-1	TRBJ2-2	-	TGTGCCAGTCCTAGTGACACAGGGTCGGGCGGGGAGCTGTTTTTT	CASPSDTGSGGELFF
TRBD1	TRBV4-3	TRBJ1-5	-	TGCGCCAGCAGCCAAGATGGCCCAGGGGGCGCGTATAGCAATCAGCCCCAGCATTTT	CASSQDGPGGAYSNQPQHF
-	TRBV19	TRBJ1-5	medium-sized	TGTGCCAGTAGTTGGTTTGGGGGAAATCAGCCCCAGCATTTT	CASSWFGGNQPQHF
TRBD2	TRBV30	TRBJ2-1	-	TGTGCCTCCGACTCAGGCGGGGGGGCCTGGGAGCAGTTCTTC	CASDSGGGAWEQFF
TRBD1	TRBV6-5	TRBJ2-1	-	TGTGCCAGCAGTTATGGACAGGGGGTTAATGAGCAGTTCTTC	CASSYGQGVNEQFF
-	TRBV6-1	TRBJ1-5	-	TGTGCCAGCAGTGAATATCGGACAAACCTAAATCAGCCCCAGCATTTT	CASSEYRTNLNQPQHF
-	TRBV6-6	TRBJ1-5	-	TGTGCCAGCAGTTACCCGACCTATAGCAATCAGCCCCAGCATTTT	CASSYPTYSNQPQHF
-	TRBV19	TRBJ1-2	-	TGTGCCAGTAGCCTCGGGTACTATGGCTACACCTTC	CASSLGYYGYTF
TRBD1	TRBV7-8	TRBJ1-2	-	TGTGCCAGCAGCTTGGAGACAGGGACTAACTATGGCTACACCTTC	CASSLETGTNYGYTF
-	TRBV4-3	TRBJ1-1	-	TGCGCCAGCAGCCTAACAGGGAACACTGAAGCTTTCTTT	CASSLTGNTEAFF
-	TRBV11-2	TRBJ1-1	-	TGTGCCAGCAGCTTAGATGGAGGCTTGAACACTGAAGCTTTCTTT	CASSLDGGLNTEAFF
TRBD2	TRBV5-4	TRBJ2-3	once	TGTGCCAGCAGTCGGGGATCAGGGACTAGCGGGACTCCGCAGTATTTT	CASSRGSGTSGTPQYF
-	TRBV28	TRBJ1-2	-	TGTGCCAGCAGTTCTCCCGATTCGTATGGCTACACCTTC	CASSSPDSYGYTF
-	TRBV27	TRBJ1-4	-	TGTGCCAGCAGACCCGTGGGGCCTCTTAATGAAAAACTGTTTTTT	CASRPVGPLNEKLFF
-	TRBV28	TRBJ2-7	-	TGTGCCAGCAGTTTGGGCTACGAGCAGTACTTC	CASSLGYEQYF
TRBD2	TRBV30	TRBJ2-3	-	TGTGCCTGGAGTATCGGGACTAGCGGCACAGATACGCAGTATTTT	CAWSIGTSGTDTQYF
-	TRBV18	TRBJ1-4	-	TGTGCCAGCTCACCGCGGACATCGACAGTTCCTAATGAAAAACTGTTTTTT	CASSPRTSTVPNEKLFF
TRBD2	TRBV11-2	TRBJ2-3	-	TGTGCCAGCAGCATCGGACTAGCGGAAAGCACAGATACGCAGTATTTT	CASSIGLAESTDTQYF
TRBD1	TRBV25-1	TRBJ2-3	-	TGTGCCAGCAGTGAATTACCGGGACAGGGGGCTGTCACAGATACGCAGTATTTT	CASSELPGQGAVTDTQYF
-	TRBV29-1	TRBJ1-2	-	TGCAGCGTTGAAGACTACAACTATGGCTACACCTTC	CSVEDYNYGYTF
-	TRBV7-9	TRBJ1-6	-	TGTGCCAGCAGCTTAGGGTCCGGCGATTATAATTCACCCCTCCACTTT	CASSLGSGDYNSPLHF
-	TRBV30	TRBJ1-1	-	TGTGCCTGGAGTACAGGGTGGGGGACTGAAGCTTTCTTT	CAWSTGWGTEAFF
TRBD2	TRBV29-1	TRBJ2-3	-	TGCAGCGTTGCGGGGACTAGCGGAAACACAGATACGCAGTATTTT	CSVAGTSGNTDTQYF
TRBD1	TRBV19	TRBJ1-1	-	TGTGCCAGTAGGCTCGAGGGGGCCTTGAACACTGAAGCTTTCTTT	CASRLEGALNTEAFF
TRBD2	TRBV19	TRBJ2-2	-	TGTGCCAGTAGTATAGTCCCGGGACTAGCGGGAACAACCGGGGAGCTGTTTTTT	CASSIVPGLAGTTGELFF
-	TRBV28	TRBJ1-3	once	TGTGCCAGCAGTTTGAGGGGAATGAGCTCTGGAAACACCATATATTTT	CASSLRGMSSGNTIYF
-	TRBV7-9	TRBJ2-7	-	TGTGCCAGCAGCTCGGGTCGCTACGAGCAGTACTTC	CASSSGRYEQYF
-	TRBV5-5	TRBJ1-3	-	TGTGCCAGCAGCTTCGGGGCAGGGAGAAACACCATATATTTT	CASSFGAGRNTIYF
-	TRBV30	TRBJ2-6	-	TGTGCCTGCGACAGCTCTGGGGCCAACGTCCTGACTTTC	CACDSSGANVLTF
-	TRBV28	TRBJ2-7	-	TGTGCCAGCAGTCCCCGGGATCTAGCCTACGAGCAGTACTTC	CASSPRDLAYEQYF
-	TRBV16	TRBJ1-4	-	TGTGCCAGCAGCCAATCAGGAGTTAATGAAAAACTGTTTTTT	CASSQSGVNEKLFF
-	TRBV30	TRBJ1-5	-	TGTGCCTGGAGCTGGGGGGGAAATCAGCCCCAGCATTTT	CAWSWGGNQPQHF
-	TRBV28	TRBJ1-2	-	TGTGCCAGCAGTTTAGGCTGGAGCTATGGCTACACCTTC	CASSLGWSYGYTF
TRBD2	TRBV4-2	TRBJ2-3	-	TGTGCCAGCAGCCAAGGCAGCGGGGGGGCCGATACGCAGTATTTT	CASSQGSGGADTQYF
-	TRBV7-8	TRBJ2-5	once	TGTGCCAGCAGCTTAGCCGGTGGTGCCCAAGAGACCCAGTACTTC	CASSLAGGAQETQYF
-	TRBV4-2	TRBJ2-1	-	TGTGCCAGCAGCTCCCAGTCGTGGGCGATAGCCTACAATGAGCAGTTCTTC	CASSSQSWAIAYNEQFF
TRBD2	TRBV6-4	TRBJ2-2	-	TGTGCCAGCAGTGTGACTAGCGGGAGTTGGGAGCTGTTTTTT	CASSVTSGSWELFF
-	TRBV6-6	TRBJ1-3	few	TGTGCCAGCAGTTACTCGAATTCCGGAAACACCATATATTTT	CASSYSNSGNTIYF
-	TRBV7-9	TRBJ2-1	-	TGTGCCAGCAGCAACGGCGGGTTGGCCTACAATGAGCAGTTCTTC	CASSNGGLAYNEQFF
-	TRBV6-1	TRBJ1-2	few	TGTGCCAGCAGTGCCCTGCGGGGAGGTGGACACTATGGCTACACCTTC	CASSALRGGGHYGYTF
-	TRBV19	TRBJ2-1	-	TGTGCCAGTAGTATGTGGATCTTACCCTACAATGAGCAGTTCTTC	CASSMWILPYNEQFF